This TCR beta chain was captured by sequencing in a study of molecular identifiers for immune sequencing clone quantification. This clonotype was recorded at least ten times. The antigen is not known. Notes on the study in general: Barcode collisions between identical TCR molecules could shrink estimates of highly expanded clone sizes.

Making the bulk TCR libraries relied on previously described methods and listed TCR primers. From the PCR reads, TCRdb called clonotypes with MiXCR, one entry per CDR3 protein. This sample has hundreds of thousands of distinct CDR3 sequences, with about 21% found just once. The specimen sequenced was naive CD8+ T cells from blood, with Jurkat cell RNA spiked in. Subset: FACS-sorted CD8+CD4-CCR7+CD45RA+ naive T cells. This TCR was recovered from a human donor in good health. Some libraries in this study had Jurkat cell RNA spiked in.

The CDR3 bases are TGCAGCGTTGAAGGTACAGGGACTTTAGATACGCAGTATTTT. It encodes CSVEGTGTLDTQYF. The genes are TRBV29-1 and TRBJ2-3, with D possibly called TRBD1 or TRBD2 (6 bases each). The length of the CDR3 is 14 residues. The V gene's germline CDR1 is SQVTM and CDR2 ANQGSEA. The V gene lost 1 base and the J gene lost 5 bases, with 13 bases spanning the gap.